The entry below describes one TCR beta chain. Antigen: not known. This entry comes from a study of monozygotic twins with inflammatory bowel disease. Study results and limitations: Patient repertoires may carry noise from differing immunosuppressive treatments. Relative to healthy twins, IBD patients had fewer clonotypes in common with others, a gap that was especially apparent with disease activity.

TCRdb reworked the 5' RACE reads into one entry per CDR3 protein, no DNA. The table for this sample gives a few hundred thousand distinct CDR3 sequences. Germline V gives CDR1 SQVTM, CDR2 ANQGSEA. The CDR3 totals 17 residues. The genes are TRBV29-1 and TRBJ2-6; with no DNA, the TCRdb D assignment of TRBD1 cannot be verified. Sequences were obtained from blood. This TCR came from a human donor with ulcerative colitis or Crohn's disease, or a healthy co-twin of an affected twin (not recorded which). The CDR3 reads CSVEAYGRHSGANVLTF.